Each of the 23 T cell receptor beta chains below was sequenced from the same sample in a study of tissue T cells after allogeneic stem cell transplantation. Produced via immunoSEQ multiplex PCR; TCRdb's table is partial and in-frame only. The sample has a few thousand clones; approximately 64% are singletons. Sequenced material: gut tissue. These receptors originate from a female BALB/c mouse in good health. For the strain, the MHC haplotype given is H2-d.

In this sample, this clone turned up a few times. Gene labels here are mouse ones. The read comes to an end 1 residue before the CDR3 does, leaving the germline J gene to fill in the end. The gene calls are TRBV24 and TRBJ2-7; 9 nucleotides align to TRBD2. CDR3 size: 15 residues. Losses at the gene ends were 1 base for V and 0 bases for J; bases not matched to a gene: 1. CDR1 is KGHTA, CDR2 FRNEEI, per germline. The sequenced part of the CDR3 DNA is TGTGCCAGCAGTCTGTTGGGGGGGCTCTCCTATGAACAGTAC. It is translated as CASSLLGGLSYEQY. The CDR3, in full, reads CASSLLGGLSYEQYF.

Note on this clone: Gene names are mouse gene names. The CDR3 goes on 1 residue after the read ends, and that part is filled in from the germline J gene. The gene calls are TRBV19 and TRBJ1-1, with D possibly being TRBD1 (6 bases). The germline gives CDR1 FNHDT, CDR2 SITEND (reference sequence). V was trimmed by 5 bases and J by 0 bases, leaving 11 bases between them. This CDR3 contains 14 residues. The covered CDR3 bases are TGTGCCAGCAGCCCCGGACAGTCAAACACAGAAGTCTTC. This codes for CASSPGQSNTEVF. The entire CDR3 reads CASSPGQSNTEVFF.

On this clone: Gene names follow the mouse nomenclature. The sequence runs out 1 residue before the end of the CDR3; the remainder is reconstructed from the germline J gene. This chain joins TRBV29 and TRBJ2-1, with D unresolved. This CDR3 is built from 12 residues. The V gene's germline CDR1 is MSHET and CDR2 SYDVDS. V lost 5 bases, J lost 4 bases, and 6 bases lay in between. The CDR3: CASSPQYAEQFF. The DNA read from the CDR3 is TGTGCTAGCAGTCCACAGTATGCTGAGCAGTTC.

The table lists this clone with a few counts. The gene names given are mouse names. The sequence runs out 1 residue before the end of the CDR3; the remainder is reconstructed from the germline J gene. The genes are TRBV13-2 and TRBJ1-3, with 9 bases matching TRBD1. The CDR3 is made up of 16 amino acids. The J segment lost 2 bases and the V segment lost 3 bases, leaving 6 bases of the junction unmatched. Germline CDR1 is NNHNN and CDR2 is SYGAGS (reference sequence). The CDR3 sequence is CASGGLRDRAGNTLYF. Partial CDR3 DNA: TGTGCCAGCGGTGGTCTCCGGGACAGGGCTGGAAATACGCTCTAT.

This clone was recorded once. All gene names here are mouse names. The CDR3 end lies 1 residue beyond the end of the read and is filled in from the germline J gene. V is TRBV5 and J is TRBJ2-4; TRBD2 might be the D (7 bases). The V end was cut by 1 base, the J end by 4 bases, with 9 bases between. The CDR3 length is 14 residues. Germline V gene lookup returns CDR1 LGHNA and CDR2 YNLKQL (reference sequence). CDR3 DNA (partial): TGTGCCAGCAGCCAAGTGGGGGGCGAAAACACCTTGTAC. The encoded protein is CASSQVGGENTLY. The whole CDR3 protein reads CASSQVGGENTLYF.

Worth noting for this clone: Mouse names are used for the genes. The missing CDR3 end, 1 residue past where the read stops, is filled in from the germline J gene. The chain has TRBV1 and TRBJ1-4; D is possibly TRBD1 (6 bases). Trimming shortened V by 0 bases and J by 2 bases, and 10 bases separated the two germline ends. The CDR3 covers 16 residues. Germline V gene sequence: CDR1 NSQYPW, CDR2 LRSPGD (reference sequence). CDR3 DNA (partial): TGCACCTGCAGTGCAGATGGGGGACAATCCAACGAAAGATTATTT. This gives the protein CTCSADGGQSNERLF. The whole CDR3 region reads CTCSADGGQSNERLFF.

On this clone: Gene names refer to mouse genes. The CDR3 goes on 1 residue after the read ends, and that part is filled in from the germline J gene. The J gene is TRBJ2-5, the V gene TRBV5, with 9 positions matching TRBD2. From germline, CDR1 is LGHNA and CDR2 YNLKQL (reference sequence). J gave up 5 bases and V 0 bases, and 3 bases lay outside the gene matches. The length of the CDR3 is 15 residues. CDR3 residues: CASSQELGGRDTQYF. Partial CDR3 DNA: TGTGCCAGCAGCCAAGAGCTGGGGGGGAGAGACACCCAGTAC.

This clone was seen more than once but under ten times. Here the gene names and germline are mouse. The read stops 1 residue short of the end of the CDR3; the missing end is completed from the germline J gene. The chain carries TRBV4 and TRBJ2-7; 9 positions match TRBD2. This CDR3 contains 16 residues. J gave up 4 bases and V 6 bases, and 13 bases lay outside the gene matches. Germline V CDR1 and CDR2: LGHDT, YNNKQL (reference sequence). CDR3 in amino acids: CASSRTGGPRPYEQYF. The DNA read from the CDR3 is TGTGCCAGCAGTCGTACTGGGGGGCCGCGCCCGTATGAACAGTAC.

This clone was seen a few times. Gene names are the mouse ones. The sequenced fragment ends 1 residue before the CDR3 boundary, so the rest is inferred from the germline J gene. The chain employs TRBV13-3 and TRBJ1-2, with 12 bases lining up with TRBD1. The ends lost 5 bases at V and 4 bases at J; junction bases unmatched: 9. The CDR3 covers 16 residues. CDR1 is NNHDY, CDR2 SYVADS, per germline. Here the CDR3 reads CASRAGTGGAGSDYTF. The CDR3 DNA, read in part, is TGTGCCAGCAGGGCCGGGACAGGGGGCGCGGGCTCCGACTACACC.

Note on this clone: Mouse gene names apply. The read falls 1 residue short of the CDR3 end, and the missing part is taken from the germline J gene. The rearrangement joins TRBV13-2 to TRBJ2-2, with D possibly TRBD1 on 6 matching bases. The germline gives CDR1 NNHNN, CDR2 SYGAGS (reference sequence). The V end lost 5 bases, the J end lost 4 bases, and 15 bases lay between the germline ends. The CDR3 extends over 15 amino acids. The CDR3 sequence is CASGNTGRGTGQLYF. The sequenced CDR3 bases are TGTGCCAGCGGGAATACAGGGAGGGGCACCGGGCAGCTCTAC.

Details on this clone: All gene names here are mouse names. Read sequence stops 1 residue before the CDR3 end, and the germline J gene provides the missing end. The chain is built from TRBV19 and TRBJ1-1, with a possible D match to TRBD1 (6 bases). V was shortened by 4 bases and J by 0 bases, with 10 bases between the two germline ends. The CDR3 sequence is 14 residues long. The germline CDR1 and CDR2 sequences are FNHDT and SITEND (reference sequence). This CDR3 is CASSGDIANTEVFF. The part of the CDR3 DNA that was read is TGTGCCAGCAGTGGGGACATTGCAAACACAGAAGTCTTC.

Worth noting for this clone: Mouse gene names apply. The read is 1 residue too short to cover the CDR3 end, so that end is filled in from the germline J gene. The J gene is TRBJ2-7, the V gene TRBV13-1; 10 nucleotides line up with TRBD2. The germline V gene has CDR1 NSHNY and CDR2 SYGAGN. V lost 5 bases, J lost 0 bases, and 2 bases stayed unmatched. This CDR3 spans 14 amino acids. The CDR3 here is CASRGLGSSYEQYF. The part of the CDR3 DNA that was read is TGTGCCAGCAGGGGACTGGGGAGCTCCTATGAACAGTAC.

A note on this clone: The genes are named according to mouse. The CDR3 bases that were read are TGTGCCAGCAGTATAAGACTGGGGGGACCCTATGAACAGTAC. Encoded protein: CASSIRLGGPYEQY. The entire CDR3 reads CASSIRLGGPYEQYF. The chain links TRBV19 to TRBJ2-7; 10 bases are a match to TRBD2. With the read ending 1 residue before the CDR3 end, the germline J gene is used to fill in that end. CDR3 size: 15 residues. The V segment lost 1 base and the J segment 2 bases; nucleotides outside the gene matches: 3. Germline values: CDR1 FNHDT, CDR2 SITEND (reference sequence).

About this clone: The germline and genes are mouse ones. The CDR3 end lies 1 residue beyond the end of the read and is filled in from the germline J gene. The rearrangement links TRBV2 to TRBJ1-4; 8 nucleotides line up with TRBD1. Trimming removed 1 base from V and 4 bases from J; junction bases left unmatched: 2. The length of the CDR3 is 15 residues. Germline V gene lookup returns CDR1 LGHNA and CDR2 YSYQKL. The CDR3 protein is CASSQGGTGNERLFF. The part of the CDR3 DNA that was read is TGTGCCAGCAGCCAAGGGGGGACAGGCAACGAAAGATTATTT. The full variable domain, completed using reference TRBV2 and TRBJ1-4, is DPKIIQKPKYLVAVTGSEKILICEQYLGHNAMYWYRQSAKKPLEFMFSYSYQKLMDNQTASSRFQPQSSKKNHLDLQITALKPDDSATYFCASSQGGTGNERLFFGHGTKLSVL.

Details on this clone: The gene names given are mouse names. The read comes to an end 1 residue before the CDR3 does, leaving the germline J gene to fill in the end. This chain connects TRBV13-1 to TRBJ2-2; 9 bases align to TRBD2. CDR1 and CDR2 (germline): NSHNY, SYGAGN. V gave up 4 bases and J gave up 0 bases; unmatched junction bases: 1. This CDR3 region has 15 residues. CDR3 sequence reads: CASSTGGSNTGQLYF. The DNA read from the CDR3 is TGTGCCAGCAGTACTGGGGGGTCAAACACCGGGCAGCTCTAC.

In its sample, this clone was seen once. Gene and germline names: mouse. The CDR3 end falls 1 residue outside the read, so it is completed with the germline J gene. The chain has TRBV2 and TRBJ1-2; D is possibly TRBD1 (6 bases). Germline V gene lookup returns CDR1 LGHNA and CDR2 YSYQKL. The CDR3 spans 14 residues. V lost 0 bases, J lost 3 bases, and 8 bases lay in between. The CDR3 region is CASSQDPGDSDYTF. The CDR3 bases that were read are TGTGCCAGCAGCCAAGATCCAGGGGACTCCGACTACACC.

Comments on this clone: Each gene name is a mouse one. The read ends 1 residue before the CDR3 terminus; that terminus is restored from the germline J gene. The chain joins TRBV13-3 to TRBJ1-6; no firm D call. TRBJ1-6 carries the ORF label, with uncertain function. The V gene's germline CDR1 is NNHDY and CDR2 SYVADS. The germline V and J ends were trimmed by 6 bases and 5 bases, with 6 bases remaining between them. This CDR3 is built from 12 residues. The CDR3 here is CASKANNSPLYF. The DNA read from the CDR3 is TGTGCCAGCAAGGCAAATAATTCGCCCCTCTAC.

This clone was seen more than once but under ten times. All gene names here are mouse names. The CDR3 goes on 1 residue after the read ends, and that part is filled in from the germline J gene. The chain employs TRBV2 and TRBJ2-7, with 9 bases lining up with TRBD1. CDR1 and CDR2 from the germline V gene are LGHNA and YSYQKL. This CDR3 is built from 15 residues. V dropped 0 bases and J dropped 4; count of bases not matched to a gene: 4. CDR3 DNA (partial): TGTGCCAGCAGCCAAGAATCGGGACAGGGTTATGAACAGTAC. Protein: CASSQESGQGYEQY. The full CDR3 protein reads CASSQESGQGYEQYF.

A note on this clone: Here the gene names and germline are mouse. The read stops 1 residue short of the end of the CDR3; the missing end is completed from the germline J gene. V usage is TRBV13-1 and J usage is TRBJ2-5; 9 bases map to TRBD2. In germline, CDR1 is NSHNY, CDR2 SYGAGN. V lost 2 bases and J lost 3; bases outside the gene matches: 7. This CDR3 spans 16 amino acids. Incomplete CDR3 DNA: TGTGCCAGCAGTGACGGAAGACTGGGGGTTCAAGACACCCAGTAC. As protein: CASSDGRLGVQDTQY. The CDR3 in full is CASSDGRLGVQDTQYF.

A remark on this clone: The listed genes are named as in mouse. CDR3 bases read: TGTGCCAGCAGTGATACTGGGGCCCAAGACACCCAGTAC. As protein: CASSDTGAQDTQY. The CDR3 as a whole reads CASSDTGAQDTQYF. V gene TRBV13-1 combines with J gene TRBJ2-5, with 7 nucleotides matching TRBD2. The read ends 1 residue before the CDR3 terminus; that terminus is restored from the germline J gene. The ends lost 1 base at V and 2 bases at J; junction bases unmatched: 1. The CDR3 totals 14 residues. Germline CDR1 is NSHNY and CDR2 is SYGAGN.

This clone was counted once. Gene names refer to mouse genes. The read terminates 1 residue ahead of where the CDR3 ends, so the germline J gene completes it. The V call is TRBV29, the J call TRBJ1-5; 8 nucleotides agree with TRBD1. Germline V gene lookup returns CDR1 MSHET and CDR2 SYDVDS. V shed 6 bases and J 5 bases; nucleotides not matched to a gene: 6. This CDR3 has 14 residues. The CDR3 protein is CASSPGTGHQAPLF. CDR3 bases read: TGTGCTAGCAGCCCCGGGACAGGTCACCAGGCTCCGCTT.

On this clone itself: Mouse germline and gene names are used. The read terminates 1 residue before the CDR3 end, so the remaining end is supplied by the germline J gene. J is TRBJ2-7 and V is TRBV31; a possible D gene is TRBD2 (6 bases). Germline CDR1 is GKSSPN and CDR2 is SITVG. The CDR3 loop spans 11 amino acids. Trimming stripped 3 bases from V and 3 bases from J, with 6 bases between. The CDR3 sequence is CAWRTGYEQYF. The part of the CDR3 DNA that was read is TGTGCCTGGAGGACTGGCTATGAACAGTAC.

Comment on this clone: Gene names are mouse gene names. The read ends 1 residue early relative to the CDR3; the germline J gene fills the gap. V gene TRBV2 combines with J gene TRBJ2-7, with D perhaps being TRBD1 or TRBD2 (5 bases each). This CDR3 has 14 residues. Germline lookup yields CDR1 LGHNA and CDR2 YSYQKL. With 0 bases removed from V and 7 bases from J, the gap between germline ends came to 13 bases. The CDR3 protein is CASSQDRSRDEQYF. The DNA read from the CDR3 is TGTGCCAGCAGCCAAGATCGGAGCAGGGACGAACAGTAC.